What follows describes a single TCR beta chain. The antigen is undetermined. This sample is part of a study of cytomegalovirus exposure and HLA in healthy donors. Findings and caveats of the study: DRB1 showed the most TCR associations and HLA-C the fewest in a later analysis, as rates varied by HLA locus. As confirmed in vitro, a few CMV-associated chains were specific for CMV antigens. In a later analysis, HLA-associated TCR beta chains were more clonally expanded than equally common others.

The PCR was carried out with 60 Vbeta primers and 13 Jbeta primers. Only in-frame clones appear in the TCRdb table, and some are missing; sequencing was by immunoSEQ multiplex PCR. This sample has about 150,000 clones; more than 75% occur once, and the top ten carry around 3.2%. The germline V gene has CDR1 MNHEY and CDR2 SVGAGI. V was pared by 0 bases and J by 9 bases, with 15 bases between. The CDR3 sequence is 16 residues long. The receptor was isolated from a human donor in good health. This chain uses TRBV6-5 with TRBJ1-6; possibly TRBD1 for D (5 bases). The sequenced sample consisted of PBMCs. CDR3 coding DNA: TGTGCCAGCAGTTACTCGGGATGGGGGGTGAGTTCACCCCTCCACTTT. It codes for CASSYSGWGVSSPLHF.